Listed here are 26 T cell receptor beta chains from one sample, sequenced in a study of blood T cell repertoires in COVID-19. Libraries were prepared by immunoSEQ multiplex PCR; TCRdb keeps only in-frame clonotypes and omits some of them. The sample contains approximately 300,000 clones, roughly 85% of which appear only once. Sequenced: PBMCs or T cells enriched from blood (not recorded which). These receptors were taken from a woman under 40 who had been exposed to COVID-19.

The V and J genes are TRBV24-1 and TRBJ2-1; 12 bases match TRBD1. CDR1 KGHDR and CDR2 SFDVKD come from the germline V gene. CDR3 size: 16 residues. After removal of 4 bases from V and 10 bases from J, the junction contained 10 bases not matched to a gene. The CDR3, as DNA: TGTGCCACCAGTGAGTCGGGACAGGGGGCAAAATGGGAGCAGTTCTTC. Translated: CATSESGQGAKWEQFF.

The chain links TRBV12-5 to TRBJ2-7; possible D gene TRBD1, 5 bases. V lost 0 bases and J lost 5, with 11 bases in between. Germline CDR1 and CDR2: LGHNT and FRNRAP. The length of the CDR3 is 14 residues. CDR3 protein: CASGLVPGNDEQYF. In DNA, the CDR3 is TGTGCTAGTGGTTTGGTACCAGGGAACGACGAGCAGTACTTC.

The genes are TRBV11-2 and TRBJ1-2; 7 nucleotides match TRBD1. V was clipped by 2 bases and J by 7 bases; unmatched bases: 1. The CDR3 contains 12 residues. Germline V lookup: CDR1 SGHAT, CDR2 FQNNGV. The CDR3 region is CASSLSGGGYTF. CDR3 in DNA: TGTGCCAGCAGCTTATCAGGGGGTGGCTACACCTTC.

The chain employs TRBV5-1 and TRBJ1-6, with 9 bases lining up with TRBD1. Germline CDR1 is SGHRS and CDR2 is YFSETQ. The V and J ends lost 4 bases and 13 bases, in that order; junction bases with no gene match: 15. This CDR3 spans 16 amino acids. The CDR3 sequence: CASSAGQDRGWSPLHF. The CDR3 coding sequence is TGCGCCAGCAGCGCGGGCCAGGACAGGGGATGGAGTCCCCTCCACTTT.

The chain combines TRBV28 with TRBJ2-1, with 12 bases that match TRBD2. Germline V gives CDR1 MDHEN, CDR2 SYDVKM. This CDR3 contains 15 residues. Trimming at V came to 4 bases and at J to 4 bases, leaving 2 bases not matched to a gene. Here the CDR3 reads CASSWGLAGYNEQFF. CDR3 bases: TGTGCCAGCAGTTGGGGACTAGCGGGTTACAATGAGCAGTTCTTC.

The V and J genes are TRBV11-3 and TRBJ2-2; D not certain. The ends were cut back, 4 bases at V and 6 bases at J, with 9 bases in the middle. This CDR3 has 13 residues. In germline, CDR1 is SGHNT, CDR2 YENEEA. The CDR3 here is CASSSPLSGELFF. The DNA for the CDR3 is TGTGCCAGCAGCTCCCCCCTTTCCGGGGAGCTGTTTTTT.

The chain joins TRBV12-5 to TRBJ2-7; perhaps TRBD1 as D (6 bases). The CDR3 has 17 residues. CDR1 and CDR2 (germline): LGHNT, FRNRAP. V dropped 1 base and J dropped 0 bases, with 16 bases sitting between them. The CDR3 bases are TGTGCTAGTGGTTTGGAAAACACCGGGACATTCTCCTACGAGCAGTACTTC. Protein product: CASGLENTGTFSYEQYF.

This clone appeared a few times. The chain links TRBV11-2 to TRBJ2-5; 8 bases agree with TRBD1. Germline CDR1 is SGHAT and CDR2 is FQNNGV. The CDR3 runs to 12 residues. Trimming at V came to 3 bases and at J to 14 bases, leaving 8 bases not matched to a gene. CDR3 protein: CASSLAGGLLYF. The DNA for the CDR3 is TGTGCCAGCAGCTTGGCAGGGGGCCTACTTTACTTC.

V and J are TRBV28 and TRBJ2-7; 11 bases align to TRBD1. The length of the CDR3 is 13 residues. Germline V gene lookup returns CDR1 MDHEN and CDR2 SYDVKM. V lost 7 bases, J lost 4 bases, and 3 bases stayed unmatched. DNA of the CDR3: TGTGCCAGCAAAGGACAGGGGGCTTACGAGCAGTACTTC. This encodes CASKGQGAYEQYF.

V is TRBV28 and J is TRBJ2-1; 8 positions agree with TRBD2. Trimming took 5 bases from V and 4 from J; bases not matched to a gene: 4. The CDR3 runs to 14 residues. Germline V CDR1 and CDR2: MDHEN, SYDVKM. The CDR3 loop reads CASSPGGTYNEQFF. The CDR3 DNA sequence: TGTGCCAGCAGTCCGGGGGGGACATACAATGAGCAGTTCTTC.

The V and J genes are TRBV14 and TRBJ2-7, with 8 positions matching TRBD2. CDR3 length: 15 amino acids. J was trimmed by 1 base and V by 4 bases; bases with no gene match: 6. The V gene's germline CDR1 is SGHDN and CDR2 FVKESK. In DNA, the CDR3 is TGTGCCAGCAGCCTGCTAGCGGGCACTTCCTACGAGCAGTACTTC. Its translation: CASSLLAGTSYEQYF.

On this clone itself: At the DNA level, this CDR3 is encoded by other sequences in the same sample as well. CDR3 protein: CATSDPGQGASQPQHF. Here the CDR3 DNA reads TGTGCCACCAGTGATCCGGGACAGGGGGCAAGTCAGCCCCAGCATTTT. The rearrangement uses TRBV24-1 and TRBJ1-5, with 12 bases aligning to TRBD1. The CDR3 covers 16 residues. V dropped 3 bases and J dropped 6; count of bases not matched to a gene: 5. Germline lookup yields CDR1 KGHDR and CDR2 SFDVKD.

This chain joins TRBV28 and TRBJ1-1; D uncertain. Trimming shortened V by 6 bases and J by 8 bases, and 25 bases separated the two germline ends. The CDR3 has 16 residues. Looked up from germline, CDR1 is MDHEN and CDR2 is SYDVKM. In nucleotides, the CDR3 is TGTGCCAGCAGCGGACTAATCATGGGCGGAAGCATGGAAGCTTTCTTT. This translates into CASSGLIMGGSMEAFF.

CDR3 sequence reads: CASSESVPRGQPQHF. The CDR3 bases are TGTGCCAGCAGTGAAAGTGTTCCCCGGGGTCAGCCCCAGCATTTT. This chain uses TRBV2 with TRBJ1-5, with unresolved D. The CDR3 extends over 15 amino acids. Germline assignment: CDR1 SNHLY and CDR2 FYNNEI. The V end lost 2 bases, the J end lost 6 bases, and 14 bases lay between the germline ends.

The chain has TRBV5-1 and TRBJ2-4, with 7 nucleotides matching TRBD2. Trimming removed 2 bases from V and 3 bases from J; junction bases left unmatched: 5. CDR1 is SGHRS and CDR2 is YFSETQ in the germline V gene. The CDR3 length is 15 residues. The CDR3 region has the DNA TGCGCCAGCAGCTTCGGGACTAACAACAAAAACATTCAGTACTTC. Amino acids: CASSFGTNNKNIQYF.

J is TRBJ2-3 and V is TRBV28; 11 bases map to TRBD2. This CDR3 comprises 15 residues. Germline V lookup: CDR1 MDHEN, CDR2 SYDVKM. With V trimmed by 5 bases and J by 9 bases, 10 bases remained unmatched. The CDR3 region is CASSGTSGPQGTQYF. In nucleotides, the CDR3 is TGTGCCAGCAGTGGGACTAGCGGTCCACAGGGAACGCAGTATTTT.

This clone was detected ten times or more. V is TRBV23-1 and J is TRBJ1-5; unclear D gene. TRBV23-1 is designated an ORF whose function remains uncertain. The CDR3 is 16 residues long. The ends were cut back, 2 bases at V and 2 bases at J, with 13 bases in the middle. CDR3 DNA: TGCGCCAGCAGTCAACTGGGTGGAGACGGCAATCAGCCCCAGCATTTT. Protein: CASSQLGGDGNQPQHF.

V and J are TRBV7-9 and TRBJ2-1, with D unresolved. Per the germline V gene, CDR1 is SEHNR and CDR2 is FQNEAQ (reference sequence). This CDR3 contains 15 residues. Trimming stripped 1 base from V and 7 bases from J, with 14 bases between. CDR3 nucleotide sequence: TGTGCCAGCAGCTTAGATTCCGCACCGCGGAATGAGCAGTTCTTC. Encoded protein: CASSLDSAPRNEQFF. Full variable domain (missing parts from reference TRBV7-9 and TRBJ2-1): DTGVSQNPRHKITKRGQNVTFRCDPISEHNRLYWYRQTLGQGPEFLTYFQNEAQLEKSRLLSDRFSAERPKGSFSTLEIQRTEQGDSAMYLCASSLDSAPRNEQFFGPGTRLTVL.

In this sample, this clone turned up a few times. The CDR3 DNA reads as TGTGCCAGCAGTCCCGGGACAGGGACTGAAAAACTGTTTTTT. Its protein is CASSPGTGTEKLFF. V gene TRBV2 combines with J gene TRBJ1-4, with 9 bases lining up with TRBD1. CDR3 size: 14 residues. Germline loops: CDR1 SNHLY, CDR2 FYNNEI. Germline trimming cut 5 bases from V and 7 bases from J; bases unmatched to any gene: 5. Full variable domain (outside the CDR3, taken from reference TRBV2 and TRBJ1-4): EPEVTQTPSHQVTQMGQEVILRCVPISNHLYFYWYRQILGQKVEFLVSFYNNEISEKSEIFDDQFSVERPDGSNFTLKIRSTKLEDSAMYFCASSPGTGTEKLFFGSGTQLSVL.

This chain uses TRBV2 with TRBJ2-7, with 9 bases identical to TRBD1. The CDR3 totals 14 residues. Germline trimming cut 3 bases from V and 4 bases from J; bases unmatched to any gene: 4. Looked up from germline, CDR1 is SNHLY and CDR2 is FYNNEI. The CDR3 is CASSDYRGLYEQYF. The DNA of the CDR3 is TGTGCCAGCAGTGATTACAGGGGGCTATACGAGCAGTACTTC. Together with reference TRBV2 and TRBJ2-7, the CDR3 gives the full variable domain: EPEVTQTPSHQVTQMGQEVILRCVPISNHLYFYWYRQILGQKVEFLVSFYNNEISEKSEIFDDQFSVERPDGSNFTLKIRSTKLEDSAMYFCASSDYRGLYEQYFGPGTRLTVT.

The chain has TRBV7-4 and TRBJ2-2; TRBD2 matches 8 bases. V lost 0 bases to trimming and J lost 1 base; unmatched junction nucleotides: 1. Germline CDR1 reads SGHVT; CDR2 reads SQSDAQ. The CDR3 is 16 amino acids. CDR3 loop: CASSLALAGNTGELFF. The DNA of the CDR3 is TGTGCCAGCAGCTTAGCTCTAGCGGGGAACACCGGGGAGCTGTTTTTT.

This chain joins TRBV9 and TRBJ1-1; TRBD1 aligns across 8 bases. V was pared by 0 bases and J by 4 bases, with 5 bases of the junction left unmatched. There are 15 residues in the CDR3. CDR1 and CDR2 from the germline V gene are SGDLS and YYNGEE. CDR3 DNA sequence: TGTGCCAGCAGCGTAGTGTCAGGGGGCGTCACTGAAGCTTTCTTT. Translation: CASSVVSGGVTEAFF.

V is TRBV4-3 and J is TRBJ1-6; 7 nucleotides match TRBD1. Per germline, CDR1 LGHNA and CDR2 YSLEER. The CDR3 is 14 residues long. The V and J ends lost 3 bases and 7 bases, in that order; junction bases with no gene match: 3. The CDR3 loop reads CASSQTGLNSPLHF. The CDR3 nucleotides are TGCGCCAGCAGCCAGACAGGGTTGAATTCACCCCTCCACTTT.

The rearrangement links TRBV2 to TRBJ1-5; D is ambiguous. This CDR3 region has 18 residues. Germline CDR1 SNHLY, CDR2 FYNNEI. Trimming removed 3 bases from V and 0 bases from J, with 18 bases in between. In nucleotides, the CDR3 is TGTGCCAGCAGTGATATGGGCCGTGGAGGGTCTAGCAATCAGCCCCAGCATTTT. Translation: CASSDMGRGGSSNQPQHF. Full variable domain (missing parts from reference TRBV2 and TRBJ1-5): EPEVTQTPSHQVTQMGQEVILRCVPISNHLYFYWYRQILGQKVEFLVSFYNNEISEKSEIFDDQFSVERPDGSNFTLKIRSTKLEDSAMYFCASSDMGRGGSSNQPQHFGDGTRLSIL.

This sequence joins TRBV18 and TRBJ1-5; TRBD1 might be the D (6 bases). V lost 0 bases and J 6 bases, leaving 15 bases between the germline ends. The length of the CDR3 is 16 residues. Germline V gene data show CDR1 as KGHSH and CDR2 as LQKENI. CDR3 amino acids: CASSPPAGASVQPQHF. Written as DNA, the CDR3 is TGTGCCAGCTCACCACCAGCAGGGGCCTCGGTTCAGCCCCAGCATTTT. Full variable domain (missing parts from reference TRBV18 and TRBJ1-5): NAGVMQNPRHLVRRRGQEARLRCSPMKGHSHVYWYRQLPEEGLKFMVYLQKENIIDESGMPKERFSAEFPKEGPSILRIQQVVRGDSAAYFCASSPPAGASVQPQHFGDGTRLSIL.

This clone has just a few counts. This sequence joins TRBV7-2 and TRBJ2-5; D is perhaps TRBD1 (5 bases). Germline CDR1 is SGHTA and CDR2 is FQGNSA. This CDR3 contains 15 residues. Deletions cut 2 bases from V and 5 bases from J, with 15 bases between. CDR3 in DNA: TGTGCCAGCAGCTTACCAGGGCAGGTCGGGGAGACCCAGTACTTC. Residues: CASSLPGQVGETQYF.